Below, 3 T cell receptor beta chains from the same sample are listed, as sequenced in a study of cytomegalovirus exposure and HLA in healthy donors. PCR employed 60 Vbeta and 13 Jbeta primers. Clones were sequenced by immunoSEQ multiplex PCR, and TCRdb holds only the in-frame ones, with some missing. The table has roughly 110,000 clones, over 60% seen once. The specimen was PBMCs. The receptors shown here come from a young man in good health and CMV-seropositive.

The chain couples TRBV5-4 to TRBJ1-4; 9 bases agree with TRBD1. Germline V CDR1 and CDR2: SGHNT, YYREEE (reference sequence). The CDR3 is 15 amino acids. Losses at the gene ends were 2 bases for V and 7 bases for J; bases not matched to a gene: 6. As DNA, the CDR3 is TGTGCCAGCAGCTTTCTTGGACAGGGGTTTGAAAAACTGTTTTTT. Translation gives CASSFLGQGFEKLFF.

In its sample, this clone was seen a few times. V and J are TRBV7-9 and TRBJ1-2, with D perhaps matching TRBD1 (6 bases). The CDR3 is 14 amino acids. Germline V lookup: CDR1 SEHNR, CDR2 FQNEAQ (reference sequence). V dropped 5 bases and J dropped 3 bases, with 13 bases sitting between them. The CDR3 loop is CASSPDYRDYGYTF. The DNA for the CDR3 is TGTGCCAGCAGCCCCGATTACAGGGACTATGGCTACACCTTC.

This clone occurred many times. The chain is built from TRBV5-4 and TRBJ2-2, with 8 bases aligning to TRBD1. This CDR3 contains 15 residues. V was clipped by 0 bases and J by 3 bases; unmatched bases: 1. Germline V CDR1 and CDR2: SGHNT, YYREEE (reference sequence). The CDR3 sequence is CASSLAGGYTGELFF. For the CDR3, the DNA is TGTGCCAGCAGCTTGGCAGGGGGCTACACCGGGGAGCTGTTTTTT.